This T cell receptor beta chain is drawn from a study of OX40 agonist ivuxolimab in advanced cancers. TCRdb keeps only in-frame clones here, not all; method: immunoSEQ multiplex PCR. Of roughly 80,000 clones listed, around 86% are singletons. Per germline, CDR1 SNHLY and CDR2 FYNNEI. J lost 6 bases, V lost 4 bases, and 7 bases had no gene match. This CDR3 contains 14 residues. Study results and limitations: In the 0.1-3.0 mg/kg groups, partial responders showed among the lowest expansion.

A word on this clone: What it recognizes is unknown.

The chain combines TRBV2 with TRBJ2-3; 7 bases fit TRBD2. The specimen was CD4+ or CD8+ T cells sorted from blood, collected in a trial of the OX40 agonist ivuxolimab. The receptor was derived from an adult with an advanced solid tumor such as melanoma, head and neck, liver or kidney cancer. In nucleotides, the CDR3 is TGTGCCAGCAGTGGGCGGGAGTGGACGGATACGCAGTATTTT. It yields the protein CASSGREWTDTQYF.